This T cell receptor (beta chain) was profiled in a study of blood T cell repertoires in COVID-19. On this clone itself: A read error is possible here, since a much larger clone lies one base away. Other DNA sequences in this sample translate to the same CDR3.

Produced via immunoSEQ multiplex PCR; TCRdb's table is partial and in-frame only. The top ten clones hold over 3.5% of a sample with about 170,000 clones, approximately 92% of them seen once. The sequence derives from a woman in her forties or fifties with acute or convalescent COVID-19. The sequenced material came from peripheral blood.

The CDR3 region has the DNA TGCAGTGCTAGGTCTGGGCACGAGCAGTACTTC. As protein: CSARSGHEQYF. This sequence joins TRBV20-1 and TRBJ2-7; no clear D. The CDR3 has 11 amino acids. Trimming removed 3 bases at V and 5 bases at J, with 8 bases between. In germline, CDR1 is DFQATT, CDR2 SNEGSKA (reference sequence).